These T cell receptor beta chains were read from a single sample in a study of vaccination and CD4 T cells after COVID-19. TCRdb called the PCR reads again in MiXCR, with one record for every CDR3 protein. The sample lists about 12,000 distinct CDR3 sequences, 55% to 60% occurring once. Which antigens these TCRs recognize remains unknown. The material sequenced was CD4+ T cells from blood, cultured in vitro. The receptors come from a human donor who had recovered from COVID-19. CDR3s include the opening cysteine and the closing phenylalanine or tryptophan. The D gene is left open where the match is weak. Clone size is given for some rows only: seen once, a few or many times, or a class if the clone is expanded.

clone_size j_call v_call cdr3_length d_call cdr3_nt cdr3_aa
. TRBJ2-1 TRBV7-8 15 . TGTGCCAGCAGCTTAGCCAGGGGAGTGGGCAATGAGCAGTTCTTC CASSLARGVGNEQFF
few TRBJ2-3 TRBV19 14 . TGTGCCAGTAGTATAGGTCCAAGCACAGATACGCAGTATTTT CASSIGPSTDTQYF
. TRBJ2-7 TRBV2 15 TRBD2 TGTGCCAGCAGTGAAGGGGTAGCGGGAGGTTGGGAGCAGTACTTC CASSEGVAGGWEQYF
. TRBJ2-7 TRBV19 11 . TGTGCCAGTAGTACTGGGAGAGAGCAGTACTTC CASSTGREQYF
. TRBJ2-7 TRBV10-2 14 . TGCGCCAGCACCCCGGCGGGCTCGGTCTACGAGCAGTACTTC CASTPAGSVYEQYF
. TRBJ1-6 TRBV9 14 . TGTGCCAGCATGTGCCGGAAATATAATTCACCCCTCCACTTT CASMCRKYNSPLHF
. TRBJ2-3 TRBV7-2 13 . TGTGCCAGCAGCTTAGACGGCACAGATACGCAGTATTTT CASSLDGTDTQYF
once TRBJ2-1 TRBV21-1 16 . TGTGCCAGCAGCACTAGGGACTACCCCTACTACAATGAGCAGTTCTTC CASSTRDYPYYNEQFF
few TRBJ1-6 TRBV7-9 15 . TGTGCCAGCGCTACAGGACCGAATACCAATTCACCCCTCCACTTT CASATGPNTNSPLHF
. TRBJ2-4 TRBV6-5 16 TRBD1 TGTGCCAGCAGTTACGGGACAGGGGAGGCCAAAAACATTCAGTACTTC CASSYGTGEAKNIQYF
medium-sized TRBJ1-6 TRBV10-1 13 . TGCGCCAGCAGTGAGTCGATTAATTCACCCCTCCACTTT CASSESINSPLHF
. TRBJ1-3 TRBV5-1 15 . TGCGCCAGCAGCTTGGAACAGAACTCTGGAAACACCATATATTTT CASSLEQNSGNTIYF
few TRBJ2-3 TRBV20-1 15 . TGCAGTGCCGGCCATTCAATGGGCGACACAGATACGCAGTATTTT CSAGHSMGDTDTQYF
. TRBJ2-6 TRBV7-3 15 . TGTGCCAGCAGCTTACGGGACACCCGGGTCAACGTCCTGACTTTC CASSLRDTRVNVLTF
. TRBJ2-7 TRBV4-2 15 . TGTGCCAGCAGCCAAGATGGAAGGCAGGGGCCCGAGCAGTACTTC CASSQDGRQGPEQYF
few TRBJ2-7 TRBV20-1 15 . TGCAGTGCTAGAGATCCATCGGAGGGGAGCTACGAGCAGTACTTC CSARDPSEGSYEQYF
. TRBJ1-6 TRBV20-1 14 . TGCAGTGCTAGGGGGGATGGTGTGAATTCACCCCTCCACTTT CSARGDGVNSPLHF
. TRBJ2-3 TRBV6-2/TRBV6-3 18 TRBD2 TGTGCCAGCAGTTACCCGCCCCTAGCGGGAGGGTTCTCAGATACGCAGTATTTT CASSYPPLAGGFSDTQYF
few TRBJ1-6 TRBV12-3/TRBV12-4 13 . TGTGCCAGCAAACCTGGGGCAAATTCACCCCTCCACTTT CASKPGANSPLHF
. TRBJ1-2 TRBV21-1 12 . TGTGCCAGCAGCACGGGAGATAGTGGCTACACCTTC CASSTGDSGYTF
. TRBJ2-2 TRBV30 16 TRBD2 TGTGCCTGGAGTGATCGACTAGCGGGAGATACCGGGGAGCTGTTTTTT CAWSDRLAGDTGELFF
. TRBJ1-2 TRBV6-2/TRBV6-3 15 . TGTGCCAGCAGTTACTCTTCTTCCGTTGCCCAAGGCTACACCTTC CASSYSSSVAQGYTF
. TRBJ2-2 TRBV28 16 TRBD1 TGTGCCAGCAACCTGAGGGGACAGATTAACACCGGGGAGCTGTTTTTT CASNLRGQINTGELFF
. TRBJ1-1 TRBV12-3/TRBV12-4 14 . TGTGCCAGCAGTTTAGGGCAGGGCTTCGGTGAAGCTTTCTTT CASSLGQGFGEAFF
. TRBJ2-2 TRBV5-6 13 . TGTGCCAGCAGCTTGCTTGGTCCCGGGGAGCTGTTTTTT CASSLLGPGELFF
few TRBJ2-3 TRBV15 18 . TGTGCCACCAGCAGAGGGTCGGGGGCCGGGAGTTATGCAGATACGCAGTATTTT CATSRGSGAGSYADTQYF
. TRBJ2-2 TRBV6-1 14 . TGTGCCAGCAAGCAACGGGCCGGGGGCCGGGAGCTGTTTTTT CASKQRAGGRELFF
few TRBJ2-3 TRBV20-1 16 . TGCAGTGCTAGATCATCTGGGCGCCCAAGCACAGATACGCAGTATTTT CSARSSGRPSTDTQYF
. TRBJ2-1 TRBV4-2 18 TRBD1 TGTGCCAGCAGCCAAGACCCTACTACAGGGGGCCGGTTTGGCGGGCAGTTCTTC CASSQDPTTGGRFGGQFF
. TRBJ1-6 TRBV12-3/TRBV12-4 17 . TGTGCCAGCAGTTTCAACCTGGACAGTAGGCTAAACTCACCCCTCCACTTT CASSFNLDSRLNSPLHF
few TRBJ2-3 TRBV6-4 14 . TGTGCCAGCAGTGACTCTAGGGACCCGTATACGCAGTATTTT CASSDSRDPYTQYF
once TRBJ2-3 TRBV7-3 12 . TGTGCCAGCAGCTTCATCGGTGATACGCAGTATTTT CASSFIGDTQYF
few TRBJ1-1 TRBV20-1 14 TRBD1 TGCAGTGCTAGTAATCCGGACAGGGACGGTGAAGCTTTCTTT CSASNPDRDGEAFF
. TRBJ2-5 TRBV11-2 12 . TGTGCCAGCAGTTTCATTCGAGAGACCCAGTACTTC CASSFIRETQYF
. TRBJ2-3 TRBV30 16 TRBD2 TGTGCCTGGAGTGCCCCCCGGACTAGCGGGACCGATACGCAGTATTTT CAWSAPRTSGTDTQYF
. TRBJ2-3 TRBV9 14 . TGTGCCAGCAGCACTGCGGGACGGACAGATACGCAGTATTTT CASSTAGRTDTQYF
. TRBJ2-3 TRBV10-3 11 . TGTGCCACAAATAGTGCAGATACGCAGTATTTT CATNSADTQYF
few TRBJ1-5 TRBV20-1 13 . TGCAGTGCTAGAGAACCGGGATATCAGCCCCAGCATTTT CSAREPGYQPQHF
. TRBJ1-4 TRBV4-1 12 . TGCGCCAGCAGCCTTCCGAATGAAAAACTGTTTTTT CASSLPNEKLFF
. TRBJ2-2 TRBV5-1 15 . TGCGCCAGCAGCTTGGGGGAATTGAACACCGGGGAGCTGTTTTTT CASSLGELNTGELFF
. TRBJ2-3 TRBV6-1 14 TRBD2 TGTGCCAGCAGAAGGACTAGCGCCACAGATACGCAGTATTTT CASRRTSATDTQYF
. TRBJ2-7 TRBV20-1 13 TRBD2 TGCAGTGCGTGGTTGGGAGGGGAGTACGGGCAGTACTTC CSAWLGGEYGQYF
. TRBJ1-1 TRBV6-5 17 TRBD1 TGTGCCAGCAGTTCATCCCTTCGACAGGGTCAGTTTCCTGAAGCTTTCTTT CASSSSLRQGQFPEAFF
few TRBJ1-1 TRBV19 15 . TGTGCCAGTAGCTGGGACGCGGACTTGAACACTGAAGCTTTCTTT CASSWDADLNTEAFF
. TRBJ2-7 TRBV7-9 12 . TGTGCCAGCAGGGCCACCAGCTACGAGCAGTACTTC CASRATSYEQYF
few TRBJ2-5 TRBV24-1 14 . TGTGCCACCAGTGACTCGACAGTTCAAGAGACCCAGTACTTC CATSDSTVQETQYF
. TRBJ2-1 TRBV20-1 15 TRBD2 TGCAGTGCTAGAGATCCACGGGAGGGTGGGAATGAGCAGTTCTTC CSARDPREGGNEQFF
large TRBJ1-4 TRBV7-7 13 . TGTGCCAGCAGCTCCGTTTTGGGGGAGAAACTGTTTTTT CASSSVLGEKLFF
. TRBJ2-6 TRBV4-3 16 TRBD2 TGCGCCAGCAGCCAGGGACTAGCCTCCGGGGCCAACGTCCTGACTTTC CASSQGLASGANVLTF
. TRBJ1-5 TRBV6-5 15 . TGTGCCAGCAGTTACTCTATGAATAGCAATCAGCCCCAGCATTTT CASSYSMNSNQPQHF
once TRBJ2-2 TRBV20-1 14 TRBD1 TGCAGTGCGATCGATTCAGGGGGCTCCGGGGAGCTGTTTTTT CSAIDSGGSGELFF
. TRBJ1-5 TRBV20-1 13 . TGCAGTGCTAGAGGGGGGGCAGGTCAGCCCCAGCATTTT CSARGGAGQPQHF
. TRBJ2-3 TRBV6-1 15 TRBD2 TGTGCCAGCAGAGCCCTAGCGGGGGGCACAGATACGCAGTATTTT CASRALAGGTDTQYF
. TRBJ1-5 TRBV12-3/TRBV12-4 14 . TGTGCCAGCAGTCCATCCGGGCTCAATCAGCCCCAGCATTTT CASSPSGLNQPQHF
. TRBJ1-5 TRBV6-1 15 . TGTGCCAGCAGGTTACGACGGGGGGTAGGTCAGCCCCAGCATTTT CASRLRRGVGQPQHF